The 15 T cell receptor beta chains below were found in one sample sequenced in a study of prognosis after radiotherapy for stage I lung cancer. Multiplex PCR, run in two rounds, amplified TCR beta CDR3 from genomic DNA. It was primers specific to each TRBV and TRBJ gene that first-round PCR used. TCRdb reprocessed the multiplex PCR reads with MiXCR, giving one entry per CDR3 protein. Among over 20,000 distinct CDR3 sequences listed, around 42% were seen once. Sequenced material: PBMCs, taken before or after stereotactic body radiation therapy (not recorded which). These TCRs come from a donor over 45 with non-small cell lung cancer.

This clonotype has at least ten counts. This rearrangement joins TRBV4-1 to TRBJ2-3; perhaps D is TRBD1 or TRBD2 (5 bases each). This CDR3 spans 15 amino acids. CDR1 is MGHRA, CDR2 YSYEKL, per germline. Trimming left V 5 bases short and J 4 bases short, with 16 bases between. The CDR3 loop is CASSIPGRGADTQYF. In nucleotides, the CDR3 is TGCGCCAGCAGCATTCCGGGACGGGGTGCAGATACGCAGTATTTT.

On this clonotype itself: It may be a read error: a sequence one base away is much more abundant. CDR3 DNA sequence: TGTGCCAGCAGCCAAGGGGGGGGGGGGTCGCCGGAGACCCAGTACTTC. Its translation is CASSQGGGGSPETQYF. The chain has TRBV7-9 and TRBJ2-5; tentative D call: TRBD2 (7 bases). Germline V gives CDR1 SEHNR, CDR2 FQNEAQ (reference sequence). The length of the CDR3 is 16 residues. With 5 bases removed from V and 5 bases from J, the gap between germline ends came to 21 bases.

This chain connects TRBV6-2 or TRBV6-3 to TRBJ1-2; no reliable D call. Germline CDR1 reads MNHEY; CDR2 reads SVGEGT. The CDR3 covers 16 residues. V was shortened by 0 bases and J by 2 bases, with 13 bases between the two germline ends. The CDR3 protein is CASSYSRGGLNYGYTF. Written as DNA, the CDR3 is TGTGCCAGCAGTTACTCGAGAGGTGGGTTAAACTATGGCTACACCTTC.

Details on this clonotype: The conserved phenylalanine or tryptophan is not found at the CDR3 terminus, so this likely reflects a read error. V usage is TRBV5-4 and J usage is TRBJ2-2; D tentatively reads TRBD1 or TRBD2 (5 bases each). Germline values: CDR1 SGHNT, CDR2 YYREEE (reference sequence). V lost 4 bases to trimming and J lost 4 bases, with 11 bases between them. This CDR3 comprises 14 residues. The CDR3 is CASSRDHSTGELFS. The CDR3, as DNA: TGTGCCAGCAGCAGGGACCATTCCACCGGGGAGCTGTTTTCT.

This clonotype was detected ten times or more. The chain carries TRBV7-9 and TRBJ2-1; 12 bases map to TRBD2. The CDR3 sequence is 19 residues long. CDR1 and CDR2 (germline): SEHNR, FQNEAQ (reference sequence). Trimming took 0 bases from V and 0 from J; bases not matched to a gene: 6. The chain's CDR3 is CASSLAPGLAGSSYNEQFF. The CDR3 nucleotides read TGTGCCAGCAGCTTAGCCCCCGGACTAGCGGGGAGCTCCTACAATGAGCAGTTCTTC.

V usage is TRBV6-1 and J usage is TRBJ2-3; 12 positions agree with TRBD2. Germline CDR1 and CDR2: MNHNS and SASEGT. The trim removed 6 bases at V and 6 bases at J, leaving 10 bases unmatched. The CDR3 has 16 residues. CDR3 region: CASSRPGLAGSDTQYF. The CDR3 region has the DNA TGTGCCAGCAGCCGGCCCGGACTAGCGGGATCCGATACGCAGTATTTT.

The rearrangement links TRBV19 to TRBJ1-5; no firm D call. CDR3 size: 15 residues. V lost 7 bases, J lost 0 bases, and 13 bases lay in between. Germline-derived CDR1 and CDR2 are LNHDA and SQIVND (reference sequence). The DNA of the CDR3 is TGTGCCAGTACATTAGGCAGACTTAGCAATCAGCCCCAGCATTTT. Protein product: CASTLGRLSNQPQHF.

This rearrangement joins TRBV24-1 to TRBJ1-5; D is unclear. V was clipped by 1 base and J by 3 bases, with 6 bases between them. The CDR3 loop spans 14 amino acids. Germline V lookup: CDR1 KGHDR, CDR2 SFDVKD. CDR3 bases: TGTGCCACCAGTGATTTTAGTATCAATCAGCCCCAGCATTTT. This codes for CATSDFSINQPQHF.

This clonotype has just one count. A far larger clone differs by one base, so this is likely a read error. The chain recombines TRBV6-4 with TRBJ2-5, with 12 bases that match TRBD2. CDR3 length equals 15 residues. Per the germline V gene, CDR1 is MRHNA and CDR2 is SNTAGT. The J segment lost 7 bases and the V segment lost 7 bases, leaving 10 bases of the junction unmatched. The CDR3 DNA is TGTGCCAGCATCCATCCTAGCGGGGGGGCCAGGACCCAGTACTTC. Translated: CASIHPSGGARTQYF.

This chain uses TRBV20-1 with TRBJ2-3; 7 bases map to TRBD2. The CDR3 contains 13 residues. V lost 5 bases, J lost 0 bases, and 2 bases stayed unmatched. CDR1 is DFQATT, CDR2 SNEGSKA, per germline (reference sequence). This CDR3 is CSALAESTDTQYF. Here the CDR3 DNA reads TGCAGTGCTCTAGCGGAGAGCACAGATACGCAGTATTTT.

Concerning this clonotype itself: At one end, the junction sequence differs from germline, possibly due to a read error. CDR3 DNA: TGCAGTGCTGCAGGGGGCGACTATGGCCACACCTTC. Translation: CSAAGGDYGHTF. The V gene is TRBV20-1, the J gene TRBJ1-2, with 8 bases matching TRBD1. Germline loops: CDR1 DFQATT, CDR2 SNEGSKA (reference sequence). The CDR3 contains 12 residues.

This clonotype showed up many times. The V call is TRBV19, the J call TRBJ1-4; no definite D call. Germline V gene lookup returns CDR1 LNHDA and CDR2 SQIVND (reference sequence). V dropped 7 bases and J dropped 4 bases, with 10 bases sitting between them. The length of the CDR3 is 13 residues. The DNA for the CDR3 is TGTGCCAGTAAATTCGTAGGTAATGAAAAACTGTTTTTT. Protein sequence: CASKFVGNEKLFF.

Worth noting for this clonotype: This likely came from a read error, as a far larger clone is one base away. The chain joins TRBV6-2 or TRBV6-3 to TRBJ2-2; 10 nucleotides line up with TRBD2. Germline V CDR1 and CDR2: MNHEY, SVGEGT. This CDR3 spans 14 amino acids. The CDR3 region is CASSPGLATGDLFF. In DNA form, the CDR3 reads TGTGCCAGCAGTCCGGGACTAGCGACCGGGGACCTGTTTTTT.

The chain couples TRBV9 to TRBJ2-1; 10 bases are shared with TRBD2. Looked up from germline, CDR1 is SGDLS and CDR2 is YYNGEE. V lost 4 bases and J lost 10; bases outside the gene matches: 11. The length of the CDR3 is 15 residues. DNA for the CDR3: TGTGCCAGCAGCCCTGTTGGACTAGCGGCATCCGAGCAGTTCTTC. Translating it yields CASSPVGLAASEQFF. The complete variable domain, with remaining parts taken from reference TRBV9 and TRBJ2-1, reads DSGVTQTPKHLITATGQRVTLRCSPRSGDLSVYWYQQSLDQGLQFLIQYYNGEERAKGNILERFSAQQFPDLHSELNLSSLELGDSALYFCASSPVGLAASEQFFGPGTRLTVL.

This clonotype was counted ten times or more. The J gene is TRBJ2-1, the V gene TRBV18; TRBD2 aligns across 7 bases. After removal of 1 base from V and 7 bases from J, the junction contained 7 bases not matched to a gene. The CDR3 totals 15 residues. Germline V CDR1 and CDR2: KGHSH, LQKENI. The CDR3 loop is CASSPRSTSSNEQFF. The DNA of the CDR3 is TGTGCCAGCTCACCACGTTCGACTAGCTCAAATGAGCAGTTCTTC.